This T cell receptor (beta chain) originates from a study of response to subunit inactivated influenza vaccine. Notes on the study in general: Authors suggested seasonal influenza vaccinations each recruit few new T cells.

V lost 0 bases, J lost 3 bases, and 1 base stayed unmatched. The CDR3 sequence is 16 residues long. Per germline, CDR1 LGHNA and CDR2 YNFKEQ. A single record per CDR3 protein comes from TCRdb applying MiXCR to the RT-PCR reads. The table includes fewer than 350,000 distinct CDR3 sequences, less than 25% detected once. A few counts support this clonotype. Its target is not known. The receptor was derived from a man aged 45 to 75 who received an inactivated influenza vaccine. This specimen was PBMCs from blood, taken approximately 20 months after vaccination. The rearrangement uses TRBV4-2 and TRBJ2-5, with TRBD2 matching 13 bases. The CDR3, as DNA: TGTGCCAGCAGCCAAGATGGACTAGCGGGGGAAGAGACCCAGTACTTC. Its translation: CASSQDGLAGEETQYF.